The rows below give T cell receptor beta chains drawn from one sample of a study of neurological immune-mediated disorders. One entry per CDR3 protein results from TCRdb running MiXCR on the 5' RACE reads. The table has 50,000 to 75,000 distinct CDR3 sequences, over 4% seen once. Sequenced: PBMCs. These TCRs come from a man between 45 and 60 years old with multiple sclerosis. Both conserved end residues are part of each CDR3.

J | V | CDR3
TRBJ2-7 | TRBV20-1 | CSAIRDGVWEQYF
TRBJ2-5 | TRBV2 | CASSNPEGAEETQYF
TRBJ2-2 | TRBV20-1 | CSARRGAKGELFF
TRBJ2-1 | TRBV3-1 | CASSQEALVAGSYNEQFF
TRBJ2-1 | TRBV7-9 | CASSPPGTELNEQFF
TRBJ2-3 | TRBV5-1 | CASSLATTGDTQYF
TRBJ2-7 | TRBV11-2 | CASSKAGGRAEQYF
TRBJ2-1 | TRBV20-1 | CSASDSSLFNEQFF
TRBJ2-1 | TRBV20-1 | CSASSNRERGFF
TRBJ1-2 | TRBV6-5 | CASSAPGQASYGYPF
TRBJ1-1 | TRBV7-7 | CASSSDLRTEAFF
TRBJ2-1 | TRBV20-1 | CSAPSGGYDNEQFF
TRBJ2-7 | TRBV10-3 | CAISAQRQGIGDEQYF
TRBJ1-1 | TRBV5-1 | CASSSWTGLNTEAFF
TRBJ2-4 | TRBV20-1 | CSAGGRVDGNIQYF
TRBJ2-3 | TRBV5-6 | CASSPGLRDPSTDTQYF
TRBJ1-4 | TRBV6-2/TRBV6-3 | CASRKTGSDEKLFF
TRBJ2-5 | TRBV4-1 | CASSQRWPNGNQETQYF
TRBJ2-1 | TRBV9 | CASSVAPRGKDGEQFF
TRBJ1-1 | TRBV5-1 | CASSLGHLMNTEAFF
TRBJ1-5 | TRBV7-2 | CASSLGQGTGRNQPQHF
TRBJ1-5 | TRBV12-3/TRBV12-4 | CASSPRTGWDQPQNF
TRBJ1-1 | TRBV5-5 | CASSLGGNTEAFF
TRBJ2-7 | TRBV20-1 | CSARKRSHLDEQYF
TRBJ1-2 | TRBV7-9 | CASSLGTNYGYTF
TRBJ2-1 | TRBV5-6 | CASSPQTSLPERFF
TRBJ2-2 | TRBV7-2 | CASRTANTGELFF
TRBJ2-5 | TRBV11-2 | CASSFTGVWTQYF
TRBJ2-7 | TRBV20-1 | CSAGRGASSYEQYF
TRBJ2-1 | TRBV12-3/TRBV12-4 | CASSLDGKGANEQFF
TRBJ1-1 | TRBV7-6 | CASKGTQGATEAFF
TRBJ1-1 | TRBV29-1 | CSVLSWTGGLVNTEAFF
TRBJ1-5 | TRBV5-1 | CASSTGTGSNQPQHF
TRBJ1-3 | TRBV27 | CASSPRTVSGNTIYF
TRBJ1-5 | TRBV12-3/TRBV12-4 | CASSLRRTGQPQHF
TRBJ2-3 | TRBV7-8 | CASTPPRAGDDTQYF
TRBJ2-1 | TRBV28 | CASSLWGYNEQFF
TRBJ2-5 | TRBV15 | CATSGRETQYF
TRBJ1-2 | TRBV9 | CASSAFGPGNYGYTF
TRBJ1-2 | TRBV12-3/TRBV12-4 | CASSLAALGYTF
TRBJ1-5 | TRBV10-3 | CAISETTGGQPQNF
TRBJ1-4 | TRBV5-1 | CASRREGPNEKLFF